This is a list of T cell receptor beta chains from one sample in a study of T cell responses to AZD1222 COVID-19 vaccine. Sequencing used immunoSEQ multiplex PCR; TCRdb keeps in-frame clones, though not all of them. The sample records 150,000 to 200,000 clones, 80% to 95% being singletons. The sample consisted of peripheral blood, taken on day 0 of AZD1222 vaccination. These receptors were obtained from an adult in good health. CDR3s include the opening cysteine and the closing phenylalanine or tryptophan.

len	v_gene	j_gene	CDR3aa
15	TRBV29-1	TRBJ1-1	CSVEAQLALDTEAFF
13	TRBV15	TRBJ1-1	CATSTGMNTEAFF
17	TRBV24-1	TRBJ1-2	CATNPSGRGLDNYGYTF
13	TRBV28	TRBJ1-2	CASSLITGVGYTF
15	TRBV10-3	TRBJ2-1	CAISESSGEYSEQFF
15	TRBV30	TRBJ1-5	CAWSLQGAVNQPQHF
12	TRBV7-2	TRBJ1-5	CASRDSNQPQHF
13	TRBV6-5	TRBJ1-1	CASSLQANTEAFF
16	TRBV10-3	TRBJ2-7	CAICEGWAGAHYEQYF
16	TRBV11-2	TRBJ1-1	CASSLTGLELDTEAFF
14	TRBV27	TRBJ1-1	CASSPGTANTEAFF
16	TRBV19	TRBJ1-1	CASSIGTGLMNTEAFF
11	TRBV2	TRBJ1-2	CASSAPGGYTF
16	TRBV28	TRBJ1-1	CASSPLRGRVNTEAFF
13	TRBV18	TRBJ1-1	CASSPPSQGGAFF
16	TRBV19	TRBJ1-2	CASNQYVGDRTYGYTF
11	TRBV12-3/TRBV12-4	TRBJ1-4	CASSIGEKLFF